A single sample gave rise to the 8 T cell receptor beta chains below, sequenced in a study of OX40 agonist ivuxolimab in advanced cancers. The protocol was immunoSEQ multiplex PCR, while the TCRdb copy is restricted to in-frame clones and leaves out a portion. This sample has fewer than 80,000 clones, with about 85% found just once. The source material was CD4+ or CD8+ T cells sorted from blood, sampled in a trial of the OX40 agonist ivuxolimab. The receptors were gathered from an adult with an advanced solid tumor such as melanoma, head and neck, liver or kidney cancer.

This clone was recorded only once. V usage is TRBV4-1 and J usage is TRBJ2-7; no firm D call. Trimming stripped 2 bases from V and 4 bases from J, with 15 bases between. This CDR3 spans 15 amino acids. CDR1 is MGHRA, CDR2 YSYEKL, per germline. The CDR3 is CASSQPGPGGYEQYF. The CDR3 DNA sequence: TGCGCCAGCAGCCAACCGGGCCCGGGTGGGTACGAGCAGTACTTC.

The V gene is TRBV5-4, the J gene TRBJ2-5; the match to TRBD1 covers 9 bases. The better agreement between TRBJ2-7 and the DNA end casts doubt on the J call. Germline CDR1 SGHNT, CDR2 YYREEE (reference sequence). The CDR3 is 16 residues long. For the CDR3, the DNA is TGTGCCAGCAGGCCCGCCAAGGGACAGGGCCCCCACGAGCAGTACTTC. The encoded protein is CASRPAKGQGPHEQYF.

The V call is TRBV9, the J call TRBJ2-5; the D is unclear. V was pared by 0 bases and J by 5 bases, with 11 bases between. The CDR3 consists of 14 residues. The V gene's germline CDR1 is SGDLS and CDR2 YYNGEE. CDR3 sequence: CASSVDPSRETQYF. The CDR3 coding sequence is TGTGCCAGCAGCGTAGATCCTAGTCGGGAGACCCAGTACTTC.

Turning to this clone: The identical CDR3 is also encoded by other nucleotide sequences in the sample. For the CDR3, the DNA is TGTGCCAGCAGCTTAGGAGGGAGCGGTGAAGCTTTCTTT. Amino acids: CASSLGGSGEAFF. The chain carries TRBV11-3 and TRBJ1-1, with D hard to call. Germline V lookup: CDR1 SGHNT, CDR2 YENEEA. V dropped 1 base and J dropped 7 bases, with 10 bases sitting between them. The CDR3 has 13 residues.

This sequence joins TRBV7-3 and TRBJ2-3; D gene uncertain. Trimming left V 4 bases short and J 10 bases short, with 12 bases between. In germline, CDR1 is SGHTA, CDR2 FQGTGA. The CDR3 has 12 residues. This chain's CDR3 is CASSSISGSQYF. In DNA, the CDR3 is TGTGCCAGCAGCTCCATATCTGGTTCGCAGTATTTT.

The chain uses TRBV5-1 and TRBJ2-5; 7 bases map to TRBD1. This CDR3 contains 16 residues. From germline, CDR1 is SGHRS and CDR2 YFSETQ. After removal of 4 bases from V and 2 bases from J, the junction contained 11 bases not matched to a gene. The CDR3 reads CASSRRTGTEQETQYF. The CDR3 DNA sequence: TGCGCCAGCAGCCGACGTACGGGGACAGAACAAGAGACCCAGTACTTC. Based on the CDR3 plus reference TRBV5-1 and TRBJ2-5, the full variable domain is KAGVTQTPRYLIKTRGQQVTLSCSPISGHRSVSWYQQTPGQGLQFLFEYFSETQRNKGNFPGRFSGRQFSNSRSEMNVSTLELGDSALYLCASSRRTGTEQETQYFGPGTRLLVL.

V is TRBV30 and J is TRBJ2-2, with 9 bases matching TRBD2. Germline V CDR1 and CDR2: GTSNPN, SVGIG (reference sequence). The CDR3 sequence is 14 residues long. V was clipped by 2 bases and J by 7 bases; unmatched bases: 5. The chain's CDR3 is CAWSRGRDVGELFF. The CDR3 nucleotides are TGTGCCTGGAGTCGCGGGAGGGATGTCGGGGAGCTGTTTTTT.

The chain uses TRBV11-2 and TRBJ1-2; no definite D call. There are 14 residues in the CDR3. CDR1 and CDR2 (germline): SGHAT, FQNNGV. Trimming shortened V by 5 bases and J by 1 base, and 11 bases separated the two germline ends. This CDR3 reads CASSPTNVNYGYTF. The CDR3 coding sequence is TGTGCCAGCAGCCCTACAAATGTTAACTATGGCTACACCTTC.